This is a list of T cell receptor beta chains from one sample in a study of shared clonotypes between healthy human individuals. Produced via immunoSEQ multiplex PCR; TCRdb's table is partial and in-frame only. The table lists more than 550,000 clones, approximately 77% of them singletons. Sequenced material: memory CD4+ T cells sorted from blood. These receptors all come from a woman aged 30 to 39 in good health. Both conserved end residues are part of each CDR3. The D gene is left open where the match is weak. Size values are once, few and many counts, or a class for expanded clones, and some rows have none.

TRBJ1-5 | TRBV2 | - | - | TGTGCCAGCAGTAGCACGGCACGTAATCAGCCCCAGCATTTT | CASSSTARNQPQHF
TRBJ1-5 | TRBV28 | - | - | TGTGCCAGCAGTCCTCACCCCAAGACCCAGCATTTT | CASSPHPKTQHF
TRBJ2-3 | TRBV15 | few | TRBD2 | TGTGCCACCAGCAGAGAGCCTAGCGGTATTGCAGATACGCAGTATTTT | CATSREPSGIADTQYF
TRBJ1-1 | TRBV28 | - | TRBD1 | TGTGCCAGCAGGTCGAGACAGGGTAAGACTGAAGCTTTCTTT | CASRSRQGKTEAFF
TRBJ2-7 | TRBV10-1 | - | TRBD2 | TGCGCCAGCAGTCCTAGCGGGAGGGCCCACGAGCAGTACTTC | CASSPSGRAHEQYF
TRBJ1-5 | TRBV28 | - | - | TGTGCCAGCAGTTTTACCCACAGGGTCTATCAGCCCCAGCATTTT | CASSFTHRVYQPQHF
TRBJ2-3 | TRBV5-1 | few | - | TGCGCCAGCAGCTCGGTCAGGGGAGTTACAGATACGCAGTATTTT | CASSSVRGVTDTQYF
TRBJ2-1 | TRBV6-6 | - | - | TGTGCCAGCAGTTACTCATACAATGAGCAGTTCTTC | CASSYSYNEQFF
TRBJ2-3 | TRBV29-1 | few | - | TGCAGCGTCGGATCATTGGATGGGGGCACAGATACGCAGTATTTT | CSVGSLDGGTDTQYF
TRBJ1-3 | TRBV28 | - | TRBD1 | TGTGCCAGCAGTTGGACAGGGGGTGGCACCATATATTTT | CASSWTGGGTIYF
TRBJ2-3 | TRBV5-1 | - | TRBD2 | TGCGCCAGCAGCTTGGCTTCGGCGGGAGGGCCAAAAAGTACGCAGTATTTT | CASSLASAGGPKSTQYF
TRBJ2-1 | TRBV5-8 | - | - | TGTGCCAGCACCGGAGGGGCAGGGTCCCTCCAAATTAACGAGCAGTTCTTC | CASTGGAGSLQINEQFF
TRBJ2-1 | TRBV7-2 | - | TRBD1 | TGTGCCAGCAGCCATCCGGGGACAGGGGGGAAAAGGGAGCAGTTCTTC | CASSHPGTGGKREQFF
TRBJ2-5 | TRBV18 | - | TRBD2 | TGTGCCAGCTCACTCCCGGGACTAGCGGGAGGGGAGACCCAGTACTTC | CASSLPGLAGGETQYF
TRBJ2-7 | TRBV28 | once | - | TGTGCCAGCAGTTCCCTGAACAAATACGAGCAGTACTTC | CASSSLNKYEQYF
TRBJ2-5 | TRBV15 | - | - | TGTGCCACCAGCAGAGTTAGCCGCAAAGAAGAGACCCAGTACTTC | CATSRVSRKEETQYF
TRBJ2-1 | TRBV2 | once | - | TGTGCCAGCACGGCAGACGTCTACAATGAGCAGTTCTTC | CASTADVYNEQFF
TRBJ2-1 | TRBV21-1 | - | - | TGTGCCAGCAGCAAAAGACCCCAAAATCAAAATGAGCAGTTCTTC | CASSKRPQNQNEQFF
TRBJ2-3 | TRBV7-2 | few | - | TGTGCCAGCAGACCCCTCGGGGCCGCAACGGGAGATACGCAGTATTTT | CASRPLGAATGDTQYF
TRBJ1-1 | TRBV30 | - | TRBD1 | TGTGCCTGGGAAGGGGGCCGGATAAACACTGAAGCTTTCTTT | CAWEGGRINTEAFF
TRBJ1-2 | TRBV19 | - | - | TGTGCCAGTAGTATAATCCAGAACTATGGCTACACCTTC | CASSIIQNYGYTF
TRBJ1-2 | TRBV10-3 | - | - | TGTGCCATCAGTGATACAAATAGGGCACGCTACACCTTC | CAISDTNRARYTF
TRBJ2-5 | TRBV5-1 | - | - | TGCGCCAGCAGCCCGGGGATCGAGGAAGAGACCCAGTACTTC | CASSPGIEEETQYF
TRBJ2-2 | TRBV7-8 | - | TRBD1 | TGTGCCAGCAGCACCCGGAACAGGGGGTTCGCGAACACCGGGGAGCTGTTTTTT | CASSTRNRGFANTGELFF
TRBJ2-1 | TRBV19 | - | TRBD2 | TGTGCCAGTAGTAGGGGACTAGCGGTCTACAATGAGCAGTTCTTC | CASSRGLAVYNEQFF
TRBJ2-1 | TRBV12-5 | - | TRBD1 | TGTGCTAGTGGCCATACTACAGGGGCCAATGAGCAGTTCTTC | CASGHTTGANEQFF
TRBJ2-1 | TRBV28 | - | TRBD2 | TGTGCCAGCAGTTCGCTAGCGGGAGGGCCCCACAATGAGCAGTTCTTC | CASSSLAGGPHNEQFF
TRBJ1-2 | TRBV19 | - | TRBD1 | TGTGCCAGTAAGGTGACAGGGGGCAATGGCTACACCTTC | CASKVTGGNGYTF
TRBJ2-3 | TRBV7-8 | - | - | TGTGCCAGCAGCAGGCGCAGGAGGGCCGAGGGTTGGAAGAGGGAAGATACGCAGTATTTT | CASSRRRRAEGWKREDTQYF
TRBJ2-7 | TRBV25-1 | many | - | TGTGCCAGCAGTGAACAGGGCTCCTACGAGCAGTACTTC | CASSEQGSYEQYF
TRBJ1-4 | TRBV7-9 | - | TRBD1 | TGTGCCAGCAGCTCCAGGGGGCTAGGGAATGAAAAACTGTTTTTT | CASSSRGLGNEKLFF